A single sample gave rise to the 18 T cell receptor beta chains below, sequenced in a study of PD-L1 blockade in urothelial cancer. The time point was: pretreatment peripheral blood. TCRdb keeps only in-frame clones here, not all; method: immunoSEQ multiplex PCR. The profile shows tens of thousands of clones, roughly 90% of them singletons. The sequencing used PBMCs, collected around atezolizumab (anti-PD-L1) treatment. These receptors were taken from a woman older than 75 with urothelial cancer.

This chain uses TRBV6-5 with TRBJ2-1, with TRBD2 identical over 11 bases. V trimming: 7 bases; J trimming: 4 bases; junction bases outside the gene matches: 6. This CDR3 contains 15 residues. From germline, CDR1 is MNHEY and CDR2 SVGAGI. Here the CDR3 DNA reads TGTGCCAGCAAGAAGGTAGCGGGAGGGTACAATGAGCAGTTCTTC. Translation: CASKKVAGGYNEQFF.

This sequence joins TRBV28 and TRBJ2-1, with 10 bases that match TRBD1. The CDR3 loop spans 15 amino acids. V was pared by 6 bases and J by 5 bases, with 7 bases of the junction left unmatched. Germline V gene data show CDR1 as MDHEN and CDR2 as SYDVKM. As DNA, the CDR3 is TGTGCCAGCAGACCAGGGACAGGGGTCCACAATGAGCAGTTCTTC. Amino acid sequence: CASRPGTGVHNEQFF.

This chain connects TRBV28 to TRBJ2-7, with TRBD2 matching 12 bases. The CDR3 sequence is 12 residues long. Germline CDR1 is MDHEN and CDR2 is SYDVKM. The CDR3 DNA follows: TGTTGTACTAGCGGGGGGACCTACGAGCAGTACTTC. Translation gives CCTSGGTYEQYF.

This clone has just one count. V gene TRBV18 combines with J gene TRBJ2-1, with D unresolved. This CDR3 has 12 amino acids. Trimming shortened V by 2 bases and J by 8 bases, and 7 bases separated the two germline ends. The germline gives CDR1 KGHSH, CDR2 LQKENI. CDR3 residues: CASSPGLDEQFF. The DNA of the CDR3 is TGTGCCAGCTCACCAGGCTTGGATGAGCAGTTCTTC.

The chain uses TRBV28 and TRBJ2-7; D is uncertain. Trimming stripped 7 bases from V and 1 base from J, with 17 bases between. The CDR3 length is 15 residues. Germline V gene data show CDR1 as MDHEN and CDR2 as SYDVKM. CDR3 loop: CASTPNLAESYEQYF. In nucleotides, the CDR3 is TGTGCCAGCACCCCAAACTTAGCCGAATCCTACGAGCAGTACTTC.

The chain joins TRBV7-3 to TRBJ1-2, with 10 bases lining up with TRBD1. Per the germline V gene, CDR1 is SGHTA and CDR2 is FQGTGA. The length of the CDR3 is 15 residues. Trimming at V came to 5 bases and at J to 8 bases, leaving 11 bases not matched to a gene. CDR3 in amino acids: CASSPSPGTGDGYTF. The CDR3 bases are TGTGCCAGCAGCCCTAGTCCCGGGACAGGGGACGGCTACACCTTC.

The chain has TRBV6-4 and TRBJ2-7; D is ambiguous. The CDR3 is made up of 13 amino acids. V lost 5 bases, J lost 0 bases, and 8 bases lay in between. Germline assignment: CDR1 MRHNA and CDR2 SNTAGT. CDR3 bases: TGTGCCAGCAGTTTAACTACCTCCTACGAGCAGTACTTC. Protein sequence: CASSLTTSYEQYF.

The chain links TRBV7-6 to TRBJ2-5; 7 bases are a match to TRBD1. The length of the CDR3 is 14 residues. Germline V lookup: CDR1 SGHVS, CDR2 FNYEAQ. V shed 5 bases and J 1 base; nucleotides not matched to a gene: 4. The CDR3 nucleotides read TGTGCCAGCAGCGTTGGGACAGCCCAAGAGACCCAGTACTTC. Protein: CASSVGTAQETQYF.

V and J are TRBV6-7 and TRBJ2-5; D is ambiguous. TRBV6-7 is known as an ORF, though its function is uncertain. The CDR3 consists of 11 residues. The V end was cut by 6 bases, the J end by 2 bases, with 4 bases between. In DNA, the CDR3 is TGTGCCAGCAGACATCAAGAGACCCAGTACTTC. Translation: CASRHQETQYF.

This chain joins TRBV28 and TRBJ1-1; 7 bases are a match to TRBD1. Germline CDR1 reads MDHEN; CDR2 reads SYDVKM. V lost 5 bases, J lost 5 bases, and 8 bases stayed unmatched. The CDR3 has 14 residues. CDR3 sequence reads: CASSRTGVRTEAFF. The CDR3 bases are TGTGCCAGCAGTCGTACAGGGGTTCGAACTGAAGCTTTCTTT.

The chain has TRBV5-1 and TRBJ2-1, with TRBD1 as a possible D gene (6 bases). The V gene lost 4 bases and the J gene lost 8 bases, with 25 bases spanning the gap. Germline V gene lookup returns CDR1 SGHRS and CDR2 YFSETQ. The CDR3 consists of 17 residues. The CDR3 region has the DNA TGCGCCAGCAGCCTCATCGCCGGAGGCTCCAGGGGATATGAGCAGTTCTTC. Encoded protein: CASSLIAGGSRGYEQFF. Looking up the rest from reference TRBV5-1 and TRBJ2-1 gives the full variable domain: KAGVTQTPRYLIKTRGQQVTLSCSPISGHRSVSWYQQTPGQGLQFLFEYFSETQRNKGNFPGRFSGRQFSNSRSEMNVSTLELGDSALYLCASSLIAGGSRGYEQFFGPGTRLTVL.

This clone was counted between two and nine times. The V call is TRBV5-4, the J call TRBJ2-1; 9 nucleotides agree with TRBD2. The CDR3 spans 16 residues. V lost 0 bases to trimming and J lost 6 bases; unmatched junction nucleotides: 7. The germline V gene has CDR1 SGHNT and CDR2 YYREEE (reference sequence). The CDR3 here is CASSLGGLAGGNEQFF. The CDR3 DNA is TGTGCCAGCAGCTTGGGGGGACTAGCCGGGGGCAATGAGCAGTTCTTC. Combining the CDR3 with reference TRBV5-4 and TRBJ2-1 gives the whole variable domain ETGVTQSPTHLIKTRGQQVTLRCSSQSGHNTVSWYQQALGQGPQFIFQYYREEENGRGNFPPRFSGLQFPNYSSELNVNALELDDSALYLCASSLGGLAGGNEQFFGPGTRLTVL.

The chain links TRBV19 to TRBJ1-4, with D possibly matching TRBD1 (5 bases). The CDR3 covers 11 residues. The ends were cut back, 7 bases at V and 8 bases at J, with 8 bases in the middle. CDR1 and CDR2 from the germline V gene are LNHDA and SQIVND (reference sequence). In DNA form, the CDR3 reads TGTGCCAGTATCCAGGGAGAAAAACTGTTTTTT. Translated, it gives CASIQGEKLFF. The full variable domain, with the rest looked up from reference TRBV19 and TRBJ1-4, is DGGITQSPKYLFRKEGQNVTLSCEQNLNHDAMYWYRQDPGQGLRLIYYSQIVNDFQKGDIAEGYSVSREKKESFPLTVTSAQKNPTAFYLCASIQGEKLFFGSGTQLSVL.

The chain recombines TRBV6-6 with TRBJ1-3, with D possibly matching TRBD1 (5 bases). The germline V gene has CDR1 MNHNY and CDR2 SVGAGI (reference sequence). This CDR3 contains 14 residues. The V end was cut by 0 bases, the J end by 4 bases, with 7 bases between. CDR3 loop: CASSYSAGGNTIYF. The CDR3 DNA sequence: TGTGCCAGCAGTTACTCGGCAGGGGGAAACACCATATATTTT.

The rearrangement joins TRBV28 to TRBJ2-5, with 13 nucleotides matching TRBD2. Losses at the gene ends were 6 bases for V and 5 bases for J; bases not matched to a gene: 9. There are 16 residues in the CDR3. Per germline, CDR1 MDHEN and CDR2 SYDVKM. CDR3 in amino acids: CASRRLAGGNGETQYF. The CDR3 nucleotides read TGTGCCAGCAGGAGACTAGCGGGAGGAAACGGGGAGACCCAGTACTTC.

Comment on this clone: Different DNA sequences within this sample yield the same CDR3. V and J are TRBV18 and TRBJ2-7, with TRBD2 identical over 14 bases. Germline loops: CDR1 KGHSH, CDR2 LQKENI. V was pared by 6 bases and J by 6 bases, with 4 bases of the junction left unmatched. The CDR3 runs 14 residues. The DNA of the CDR3 is TGTGCCAGCTCCCCGGGACTAGCGGGAGTCGAGCAGTACTTC. Its translation: CASSPGLAGVEQYF.

The chain combines TRBV15 with TRBJ2-2; D is undetermined. V was clipped by 0 bases and J by 4 bases, with 12 bases between them. The CDR3 totals 16 residues. CDR1 LNHNV and CDR2 YYDKDF come from the germline V gene (reference sequence). CDR3 amino acids: CATSRDRQVATGELFF. The CDR3 DNA reads as TGTGCCACCAGCAGAGATAGGCAGGTTGCCACCGGGGAGCTGTTTTTT. Combining the CDR3 with reference TRBV15 and TRBJ2-2 gives the whole variable domain DAMVIQNPRYQVTQFGKPVTLSCSQTLNHNVMYWYQQKSSQAPKLLFHYYDKDFNNEADTPDNFQSRRPNTSFCFLDIRSPGLGDTAMYLCATSRDRQVATGELFFGEGSRLTVL.

V is TRBV5-1 and J is TRBJ2-3; D is uncertain. Germline V gene sequence: CDR1 SGHRS, CDR2 YFSETQ. The CDR3 sequence is 14 residues long. The V gene lost 0 bases and the J gene lost 2 bases, with 7 bases spanning the gap. The chain's CDR3 is CASSLDRATDTQYF. CDR3 nucleotide sequence: TGCGCCAGCAGCTTGGACAGAGCCACAGATACGCAGTATTTT.